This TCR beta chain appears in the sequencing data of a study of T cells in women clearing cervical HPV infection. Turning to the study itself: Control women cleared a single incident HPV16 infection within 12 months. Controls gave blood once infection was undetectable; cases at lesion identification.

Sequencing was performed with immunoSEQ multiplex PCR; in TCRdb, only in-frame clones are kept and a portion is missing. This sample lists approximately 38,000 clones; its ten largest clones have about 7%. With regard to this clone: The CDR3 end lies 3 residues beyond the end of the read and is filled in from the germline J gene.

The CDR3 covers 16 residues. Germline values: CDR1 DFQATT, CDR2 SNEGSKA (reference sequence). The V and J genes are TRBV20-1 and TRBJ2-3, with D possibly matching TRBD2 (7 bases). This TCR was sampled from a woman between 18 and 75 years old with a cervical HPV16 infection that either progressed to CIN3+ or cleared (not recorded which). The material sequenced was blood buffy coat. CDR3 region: CSARGTGRGIKETQYF. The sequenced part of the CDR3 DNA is TGCAGTGCTAGAGGCACAGGGCGGGGGATAAAAGAGACG.